The rows below give T cell receptor beta chains drawn from one sample of a study of cytomegalovirus exposure and HLA in healthy donors. Using immunoSEQ multiplex PCR, the repertoire was profiled, and TCRdb retains in-frame clones only, with some absent. The sample has 100,000 to 150,000 clones; around 80% are singletons. The specimen was PBMCs. These receptors came from a man aged 25 to 40 in good health and CMV-seropositive. CDR3s include the opening cysteine and the closing phenylalanine or tryptophan. Fields, in order: V gene, clone size, J gene, CDR3 protein. Clone size is not always given. Where it is, it says once, few, many or a class for expanded clones.

TRBV7-2	NA	TRBJ2-7	CASSQGSGLSYEQYF
TRBV30	NA	TRBJ2-1	CAWSTSGYNEQFF
TRBV9	NA	TRBJ2-3	CASSALGLAGGPAQYF
TRBV4-3	few	TRBJ2-1	CASSLTAAPRGEQFF
TRBV27	few	TRBJ1-1	CASSLSAGTVNTEAFF
TRBV28	NA	TRBJ2-1	CASSVSGRARNEQFF
TRBV19	NA	TRBJ2-1	CASSIRSGWNEQFF
TRBV7-2	few	TRBJ2-7	CASSLGSGAVSYEQYF
TRBV28	once	TRBJ1-2	CASSPSTGGRYGYTF
TRBV2	few	TRBJ2-4	CASSDERDLDIQYF
TRBV7-9	NA	TRBJ2-7	CASSFTAGGDLEQYF
TRBV27	NA	TRBJ1-2	CASSPRQGYYGYTF
TRBV10-2	NA	TRBJ2-7	CASSNLAGVYEQYF
TRBV4-1	NA	TRBJ1-2	CASSQDHGGYYGYTF
TRBV5-6	NA	TRBJ1-3	CASSLALTSSGNTIYF
TRBV5-1	NA	TRBJ2-6	CASSLDRAGANVLTF
TRBV30	once	TRBJ1-2	CAWSPSGYGYTF
TRBV19	NA	TRBJ2-7	CASSGSYGEQYF
TRBV5-4	NA	TRBJ1-2	CASSIQGVDGYTF
TRBV9	NA	TRBJ2-2	CASSVGGGTGELFF
TRBV5-6	NA	TRBJ1-2	CASRHQGSSYGYTF
TRBV9	NA	TRBJ2-5	CASSVELAAAPGTQYF
TRBV29-1	NA	TRBJ1-1	CSVGPGGTEAFF
TRBV27	once	TRBJ2-7	CASSLTSAYEQYF
TRBV5-1	NA	TRBJ1-2	CASSLDPNYGYTF
TRBV7-9	NA	TRBJ2-2	CATVATGELFF
TRBV7-9	once	TRBJ2-3	CASSLSDRAYTDTQYF
TRBV6-1	NA	TRBJ1-5	CASSVGQENQPQHF
TRBV5-4	NA	TRBJ1-2	CASLDTGTYGYTF
TRBV28	once	TRBJ1-3	CASGKDRGTGNTIYF
TRBV6-5	once	TRBJ1-5	CAIKGIANQPQHF
TRBV6-1	NA	TRBJ2-1	CASRAGLGTNEQFF
TRBV9	few	TRBJ2-2	CASSVVNGELFF
TRBV5-1	once	TRBJ1-5	CASSPDSMNQPQHF
TRBV4-2	once	TRBJ1-2	CASSQGGGYGYTF
TRBV11-2	NA	TRBJ2-7	CASSYGLGSYEQYF
TRBV5-6	few	TRBJ2-7	CASSQLAGALSYEQYF
TRBV6-6	NA	TRBJ2-7	CASSPSTSTEQYF
TRBV2	NA	TRBJ2-1	CASILAGGPNEQFF
TRBV30	NA	TRBJ1-1	CAWSPIRDRGEAEAFF
TRBV15	NA	TRBJ2-7	CATSRAFDSGSSYEQYF
TRBV19	once	TRBJ1-4	CASSSPLGGEKLFF
TRBV29-1	NA	TRBJ1-4	CSVGTTGDGEKLFF
TRBV7-8	NA	TRBJ2-7	CASSLLQTYEQYF
TRBV5-1	NA	TRBJ2-7	CASSLDPAGGEQYF
TRBV30	NA	TRBJ1-1	CAWSVNRDTEAFF
TRBV5-1	NA	TRBJ2-5	CASSLEHTQETQYF
TRBV19	NA	TRBJ1-2	CASSMGRARGYTF
TRBV29-1	NA	TRBJ2-7	CSVDMTGTSYEQYF